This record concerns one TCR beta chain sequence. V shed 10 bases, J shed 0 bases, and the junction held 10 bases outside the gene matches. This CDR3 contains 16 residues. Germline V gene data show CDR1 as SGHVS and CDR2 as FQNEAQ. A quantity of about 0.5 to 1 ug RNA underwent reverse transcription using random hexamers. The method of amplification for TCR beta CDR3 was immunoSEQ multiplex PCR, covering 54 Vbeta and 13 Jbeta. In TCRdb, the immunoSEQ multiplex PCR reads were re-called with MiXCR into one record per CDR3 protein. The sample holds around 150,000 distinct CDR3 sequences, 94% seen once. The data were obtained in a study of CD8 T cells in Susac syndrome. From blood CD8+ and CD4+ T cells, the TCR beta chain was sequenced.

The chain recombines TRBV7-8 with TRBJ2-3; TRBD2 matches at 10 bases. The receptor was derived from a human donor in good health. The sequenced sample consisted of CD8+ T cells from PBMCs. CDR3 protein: CATYGSGRASTDTQYF. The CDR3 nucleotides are TGTGCCACTTACGGGAGCGGGAGGGCAAGCACAGATACGCAGTATTTT.